The clone carrying this T cell receptor (beta chain) was counted only a few times. Its matching antigen is unknown. This entry comes from a study of T-cell reconstitution after alpha-beta-depleted transplantation in children. With 2 bases removed from V and 2 bases from J, the gap between germline ends came to 7 bases. The CDR3 length is 12 residues. CDR1 SQVTM and CDR2 ANQGSEA come from the germline V gene. TCRbeta library preparation incorporated unique molecular identifiers. TCRdb reprocessed the PCR reads with MiXCR, giving one entry per CDR3 protein. The table shows over 200,000 distinct CDR3 sequences, with roughly 18% occurring only once. Findings of the study overall: Reports say that about two months after transplant, the alpha-beta T cells came out of several hundred graft clones that had expanded. T cells produced anew were the main source of T-cell counts and diversity one year after transplant.

This chain connects TRBV29-1 to TRBJ2-7; D is undetermined. The clonotype was recovered from a male patient between 2 and 15 years old who had a stem cell transplant for acute lymphoblastic leukemia, so the T cells may come from the graft donor. The specimen was PBMCs, mostly from graft donor cells, collected 360 days after TCRalphabeta/CD19-depleted stem cell transplant. DNA for the CDR3: TGCAGCGTTGAAATTGGGGCCTACGAGCAGTACTTC. It translates to CSVEIGAYEQYF.